The rows below give T cell receptor beta chains drawn from one sample of a study of Ad26.COV2.S vaccination and SARS-CoV-2 variants. Measured with immunoSEQ multiplex PCR; TCRdb has only the in-frame clones, and not every one. The sample has 440,000 or so clones; 90% are singletons. The specimen was peripheral blood, collected in a trial of Ad26.COV2.S vaccine versus placebo. The origin of the receptors is a person aged 18-60 years who received the Ad26.COV2.S COVID-19 vaccine or a placebo. CDR3s include the opening cysteine and the closing phenylalanine or tryptophan. The D gene is left open where the match is weak. Clone size appears in some rows only: once, few, many, or a class for an expanded clone.

j_call clone_size v_call d_call cdr3_nt cdr3_aa
TRBJ1-1 . TRBV27 TRBD1 TGTGCCAGCAGTTTAAGGGACAGGGTACAAGCTTTCTTT CASSLRDRVQAFF
TRBJ2-1 . TRBV3-1/TRBV3-2 . TGTGCCAGCAGCCAAGCCCCCGTAAACAATGAGCAGTTCTTC CASSQAPVNNEQFF
TRBJ2-3 . TRBV28 . TGTGCCAGCAACCCCAACGTGGGCACAGATACGCAGTATTTT CASNPNVGTDTQYF
TRBJ1-1 . TRBV28 TRBD1 TGTGCCAGCAGTAAACTCTACAGGGGGCGCCGGACTGAAGCTTTCTTT CASSKLYRGRRTEAFF
TRBJ1-4 . TRBV5-1 TRBD1 TGCGCCAGCAGCCGGTCTCCGACAGGGGAGAGGGAAAAACTGTTTTTT CASSRSPTGEREKLFF
TRBJ2-7 . TRBV6-5 . TGTGCCAGTCACAGGGACGGCCACGAGCAGTACTTC CASHRDGHEQYF
TRBJ2-5 . TRBV2 TRBD2 TGTGCCAGCCGACGACTAGCGGGGGGCCAAGAGACCCAGTACTTC CASRRLAGGQETQYF
TRBJ1-2 once TRBV7-9 . TGTGCCAGCACCTCACCGGACAGAGACTATGGCTACACCTTC CASTSPDRDYGYTF
TRBJ2-3 . TRBV10-3 . TGTGCCGCTCAGGGCTCCAATCGGGCAGATACGCAGTATTTT CAAQGSNRADTQYF
TRBJ1-2 . TRBV6-5 TRBD1 TGTGCCAGCAGCCGGGACAGCTATGGCTACACCTTC CASSRDSYGYTF
TRBJ2-2 . TRBV4-2 TRBD2 TGTGCCAGCAGTCCACTAGCGGGTAACACCGGGGAGCTGTTTTTT CASSPLAGNTGELFF
TRBJ2-7 . TRBV27 . TGTGCCAGCAGGGGTACCATTCCCTACGAGCAGTACTTC CASRGTIPYEQYF
TRBJ1-1 once TRBV5-1 . TGCGCCAGCAGCTTGGGGATGAACACTGAAGCTTTCTTT CASSLGMNTEAFF
TRBJ2-3 . TRBV7-9 . TGTGCCAGCAGCTTAGGACCCGGGACAAACCTGGAAGATACGCAGTATTTT CASSLGPGTNLEDTQYF
TRBJ1-2 . TRBV28 . TGTGCCAGCGGATTCGGGGGCCGATATGGCTACACCTTC CASGFGGRYGYTF
TRBJ1-3 . TRBV6-6 TRBD1 TGTGCCAGCAGAGCAACAGGGGGGGAAGGCACCATATATTTT CASRATGGEGTIYF
TRBJ2-4 . TRBV9 TRBD1 TGTGCCAGCAGCCCCAGCCGTGGGACAGCGGAAAACATTCAGTACTTC CASSPSRGTAENIQYF
TRBJ1-1 . TRBV9 . TGTGCCAGCAGCCCTTCGGACAGAGATTTCTCTGAAGCTTTCTTT CASSPSDRDFSEAFF
TRBJ2-7 . TRBV24-1 . TGTGCCACCAGTGATCCACGACCTTTTGCCGAGCAGTACTTC CATSDPRPFAEQYF
TRBJ1-1 . TRBV14 . TGTGCCAGCAGCCACACCCCCTCCACCCGTGGCATTGAAGCTTTCTTT CASSHTPSTRGIEAFF
TRBJ2-7 . TRBV7-9 TRBD1 TGTGCCAGCAGCTTATACACAGGGGACGAGCAGTACTTC CASSLYTGDEQYF
TRBJ1-2 . TRBV3-1/TRBV3-2 . TGTGCCAGCAGAGGATACTATGGCTACACCTTC CASRGYYGYTF
TRBJ2-1 . TRBV5-5 TRBD1 TGTGCCAGCAGCTTTGGGACAGGGGCCTACAATGAGCAGTTCTTC CASSFGTGAYNEQFF
TRBJ2-2 . TRBV5-6 . TGTGCCAGCAGCTTCGGAGGCGTCAGCGGGGAGCTGTTTTTT CASSFGGVSGELFF
TRBJ2-1 once TRBV7-9 . TGTGCCAGCAGTCCCCCCGGGATAGGGAACAATGAGCAGTTCTTC CASSPPGIGNNEQFF
TRBJ1-5 . TRBV15 . TGTGCCACCAGCAGATTAGTAGGAGTAATGCCGGGACAAAAGAATCAGCCCCAGCATTTT CATSRLVGVMPGQKNQPQHF
TRBJ1-2 . TRBV19 . TGTGCCAGTAGTATATCCTGGGACCCGGTCCCCTATGGCTACACCTTC CASSISWDPVPYGYTF
TRBJ2-7 . TRBV4-2 TRBD1 TGTGCCAGCAGCCAAGCGGCAGGGGGCGACTACGAGCAGTACTTC CASSQAAGGDYEQYF
TRBJ2-5 . TRBV25-1 TRBD2 TGTGCCAGCAGTGGTCGACTAGCGGGAGATGGGCGAGAGACCCAGTACTTC CASSGRLAGDGRETQYF
TRBJ2-3 . TRBV13 TRBD2 TGTGCCAGCAGCCCCGGGACTAGCGGGGAATCTAGCACAGATACGCAGTATTTT CASSPGTSGESSTDTQYF
TRBJ1-6 . TRBV5-1 . TGCGCCAGCAGCTTGGAAGGGGTCCCACCCCTCCACTTT CASSLEGVPPLHF
TRBJ2-3 . TRBV4-2 . TGTGCCAGCAGCCAAGACGGCAGGGTCCGCACAGATACGCAGTATTTT CASSQDGRVRTDTQYF
TRBJ1-1 . TRBV7-2 . TGTGCCAGCAGCTTCGGACACTTGAACACTGAAGCTTTCTTT CASSFGHLNTEAFF
TRBJ2-7 . TRBV12-3/TRBV12-4 . TGTGCCAGCAGCTTAGGGGGTATCGTCGAGCAGTACTTC CASSLGGIVEQYF
TRBJ2-7 . TRBV6-2/TRBV6-3 TRBD1 TGTGCCAGCAGCCAAAGGACAGGGGGCTACGAGCAGTACTTC CASSQRTGGYEQYF
TRBJ1-5 . TRBV5-6 TRBD1 TGTGCCAGCAGCTACAGGGGGAGCAATCAGCCCCAGCATTTT CASSYRGSNQPQHF
TRBJ2-5 once TRBV5-1 TRBD2 TGCGCCAGCAGCGCTAGCGGGAGGGCTAATCAAGAGACCCAGTACTTC CASSASGRANQETQYF
TRBJ2-3 . TRBV10-3 TRBD1 TGTGCCACCACAGGGGGCAAAAACACAGATACGCAGTATTTT CATTGGKNTDTQYF
TRBJ2-7 . TRBV19 . TGTGCCAGTAGTGGTGGTTGGGGCTACGAGCAGTACTTC CASSGGWGYEQYF
TRBJ1-2 . TRBV3-1/TRBV3-2 . TGTGCCAGCAGCCACCGGGGCAACTTAAACTATGGCTACACCTTC CASSHRGNLNYGYTF
TRBJ2-3 . TRBV9 . TGTGCCAGCAGCGTAGGGCGAGCGGGCCGCACAGATACGCAGTATTTT CASSVGRAGRTDTQYF